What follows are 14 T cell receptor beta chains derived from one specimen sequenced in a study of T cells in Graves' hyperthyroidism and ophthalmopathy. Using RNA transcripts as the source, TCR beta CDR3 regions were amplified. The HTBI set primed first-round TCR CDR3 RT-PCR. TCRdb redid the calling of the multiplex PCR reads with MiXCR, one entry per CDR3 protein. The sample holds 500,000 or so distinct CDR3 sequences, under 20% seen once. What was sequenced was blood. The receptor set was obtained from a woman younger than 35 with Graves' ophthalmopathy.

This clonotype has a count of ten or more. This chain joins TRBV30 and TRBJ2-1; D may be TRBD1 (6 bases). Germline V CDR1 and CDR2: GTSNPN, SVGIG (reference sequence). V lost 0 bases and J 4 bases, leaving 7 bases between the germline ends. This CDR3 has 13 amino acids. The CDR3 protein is CAWSVRGYNEQFF. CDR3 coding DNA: TGTGCCTGGAGTGTAAGGGGGTACAATGAGCAGTTCTTC.

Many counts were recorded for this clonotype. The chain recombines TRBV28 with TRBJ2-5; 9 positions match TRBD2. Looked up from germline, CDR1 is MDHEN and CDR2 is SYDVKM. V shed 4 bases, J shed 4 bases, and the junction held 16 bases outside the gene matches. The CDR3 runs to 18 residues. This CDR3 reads CASSSIGSVAGAGETQYF. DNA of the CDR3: TGTGCCAGCAGTTCGATCGGGTCGGTAGCGGGAGCTGGAGAGACCCAGTACTTC.

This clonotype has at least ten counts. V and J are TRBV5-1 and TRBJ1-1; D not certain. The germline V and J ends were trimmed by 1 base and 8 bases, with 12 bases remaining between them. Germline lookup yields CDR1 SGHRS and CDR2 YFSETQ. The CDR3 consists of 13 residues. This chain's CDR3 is CASSLPLVGEAFF. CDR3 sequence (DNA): TGCGCCAGCAGCTTGCCCCTGGTGGGGGAAGCTTTCTTT.

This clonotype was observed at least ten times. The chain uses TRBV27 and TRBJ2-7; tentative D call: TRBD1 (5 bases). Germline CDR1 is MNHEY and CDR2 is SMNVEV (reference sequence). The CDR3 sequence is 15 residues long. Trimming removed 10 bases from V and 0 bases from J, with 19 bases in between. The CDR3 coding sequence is TGTGCCACCAAACGGGTGGGGCCGAGCTCCTACGAGCAGTACTTC. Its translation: CATKRVGPSSYEQYF.

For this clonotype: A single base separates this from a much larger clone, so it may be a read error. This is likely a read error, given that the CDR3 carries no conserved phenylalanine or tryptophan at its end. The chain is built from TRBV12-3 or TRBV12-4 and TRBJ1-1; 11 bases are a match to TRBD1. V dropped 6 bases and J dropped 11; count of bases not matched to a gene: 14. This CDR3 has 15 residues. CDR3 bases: TGTGCCAGCAGAGATAGGGACAGGGGGAGGGGTGAGGCTTTCCTT. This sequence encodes CASRDRDRGRGEAFL.

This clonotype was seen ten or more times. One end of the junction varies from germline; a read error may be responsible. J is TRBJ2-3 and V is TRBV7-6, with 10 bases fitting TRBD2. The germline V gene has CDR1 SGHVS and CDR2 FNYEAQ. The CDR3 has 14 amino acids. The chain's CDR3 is CASSLAGASDTQYF. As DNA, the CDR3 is TGTGCCAGCAGCCTAGCGGGAGCATCAGATACGCAGTATTTT.

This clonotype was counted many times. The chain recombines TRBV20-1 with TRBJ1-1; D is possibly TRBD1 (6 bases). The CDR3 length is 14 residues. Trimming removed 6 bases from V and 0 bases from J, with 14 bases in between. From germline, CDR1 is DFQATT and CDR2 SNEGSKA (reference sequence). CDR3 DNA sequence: TGCAGTGCCAGACAGGCGGGGTTGAACACTGAAGCTTTCTTT. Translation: CSARQAGLNTEAFF.

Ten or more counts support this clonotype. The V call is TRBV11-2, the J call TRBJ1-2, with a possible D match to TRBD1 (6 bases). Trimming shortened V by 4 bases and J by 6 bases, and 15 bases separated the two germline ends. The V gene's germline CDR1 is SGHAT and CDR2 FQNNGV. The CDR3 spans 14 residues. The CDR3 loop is CASSSDGQTDGYTF. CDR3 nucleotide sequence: TGTGCCAGCAGCTCCGATGGACAGACGGATGGCTACACCTTC. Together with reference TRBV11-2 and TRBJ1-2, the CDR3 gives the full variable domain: EAGVAQSPRYKIIEKRQSVAFWCNPISGHATLYWYQQILGQGPKLLIQFQNNGVVDDSQLPKDRFSAERLKGVDSTLKIQPAKLEDSAVYLCASSSDGQTDGYTFGSGTRLTVV.

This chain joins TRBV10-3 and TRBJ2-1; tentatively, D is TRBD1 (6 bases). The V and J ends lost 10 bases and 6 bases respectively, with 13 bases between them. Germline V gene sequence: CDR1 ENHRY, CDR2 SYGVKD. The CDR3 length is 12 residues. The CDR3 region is CATRTESNEQFF. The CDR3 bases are TGTGCCACCAGGACAGAGAGCAATGAGCAGTTCTTC.

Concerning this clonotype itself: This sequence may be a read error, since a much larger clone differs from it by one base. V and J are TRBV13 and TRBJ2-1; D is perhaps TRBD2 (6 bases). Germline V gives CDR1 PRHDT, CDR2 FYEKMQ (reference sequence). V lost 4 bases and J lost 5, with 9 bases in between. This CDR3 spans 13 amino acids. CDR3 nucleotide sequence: TGTGCCAGCAGCTCCGGGACTCACAATGAGCAGTTCTTC. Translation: CASSSGTHNEQFF.

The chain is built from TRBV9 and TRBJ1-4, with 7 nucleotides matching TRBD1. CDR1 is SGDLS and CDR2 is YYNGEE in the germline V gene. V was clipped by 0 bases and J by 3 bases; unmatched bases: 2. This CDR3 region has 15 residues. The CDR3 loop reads CASSVVGTANEKLFF. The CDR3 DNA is TGTGCCAGCAGCGTAGTCGGGACAGCTAATGAAAAACTGTTTTTT. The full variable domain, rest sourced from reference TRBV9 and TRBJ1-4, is DSGVTQTPKHLITATGQRVTLRCSPRSGDLSVYWYQQSLDQGLQFLIQYYNGEERAKGNILERFSAQQFPDLHSELNLSSLELGDSALYFCASSVVGTANEKLFFGSGTQLSVL.

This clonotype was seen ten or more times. CDR3 sequence (DNA): TGTGCCAGAGACTACGAGCAGTACTTC. As protein: CARDYEQYF. V usage is TRBV28 and J usage is TRBJ2-7, with D uncertain. The CDR3 is 9 residues long. Per germline, CDR1 MDHEN and CDR2 SYDVKM. Trimming took 9 bases from V and 3 from J, leaving 3 bases between them. Based on the CDR3 plus reference TRBV28 and TRBJ2-7, the full variable domain is DVKVTQSSRYLVKRTGEKVFLECVQDMDHENMFWYRQDPGLGLRLIYFSYDVKMKEKGDIPEGYSVSREKKERFSLILESASTNQTSMYLCARDYEQYFGPGTRLTVT.

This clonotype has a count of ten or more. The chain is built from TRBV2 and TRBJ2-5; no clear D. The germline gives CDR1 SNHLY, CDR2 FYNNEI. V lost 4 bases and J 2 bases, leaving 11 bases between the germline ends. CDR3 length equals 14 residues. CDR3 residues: CASSATDRQETQYF. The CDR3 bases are TGTGCCAGCAGTGCCACAGATAGACAAGAGACCCAGTACTTC. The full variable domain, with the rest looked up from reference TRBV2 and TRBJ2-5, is EPEVTQTPSHQVTQMGQEVILRCVPISNHLYFYWYRQILGQKVEFLVSFYNNEISEKSEIFDDQFSVERPDGSNFTLKIRSTKLEDSAMYFCASSATDRQETQYFGPGTRLLVL.

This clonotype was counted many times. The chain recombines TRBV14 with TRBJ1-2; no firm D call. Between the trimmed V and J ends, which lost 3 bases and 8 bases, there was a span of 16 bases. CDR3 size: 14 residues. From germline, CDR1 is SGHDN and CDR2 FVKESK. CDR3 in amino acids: CASSQDLEGRGYTF. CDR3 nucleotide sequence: TGTGCCAGCAGCCAGGACTTAGAGGGCCGGGGCTACACCTTC.